This T cell receptor beta chain was sequenced during a study of T cells after yellow fever vaccination. As for the study in general: Low-cell-number fractions were prepared with SMART-Seq v4 Ultra Low Input.

5'RACE template switching added a universal primer site and UMIs to TCR cDNA. In TCRdb, the 5' RACE reads were re-called with MiXCR into one record per CDR3 protein. The data show hundreds of thousands of distinct CDR3 sequences, 3% to 4.5% seen once. The CDR3 runs 16 residues. The V end was cut by 3 bases, the J end by 0 bases, with 9 bases between. The germline V gene encodes CDR1 MNHEY and CDR2 SMNVEV (reference sequence). Notes on the study in general: Only a small proportion of the clonotypes turned up in both the CD4 and the CD8 compartments, likely arising from convergent recombination. A weaker secondary response peaked on day 5, the primary on day 15.

This clonotype has just a few counts. Its specificity is not known. The rearrangement joins TRBV27 to TRBJ2-6; D is uncertain. The material was PBMCs, obtained on the day of the yellow fever booster vaccination. This receptor was taken from a young man who received the YFV17D yellow fever vaccine. The CDR3 nucleotides are TGTGCCAGCAGTTTCGGGCAAGACTCTGGGGCCAACGTCCTGACTTTC. This codes for CASSFGQDSGANVLTF.